This entry lists 25 T cell receptor beta chains sequenced from one sample in a study of shared clonotypes between healthy human individuals. Terminally differentiated effector memory CD45RA+ cells were excluded from the naive CD8 cells, which were CD45RO-negative and positively selected for CCR7. This table comes from immunoSEQ multiplex PCR, and its TCRdb copy is limited to in-frame clones, with some not included. The sample has around 1.9 million clones, 93% seen once. The specimen sequenced was naive CD8+ T cells from PBMCs. These receptors all stem from a man younger than 35 in good health. Some clones in this sample may be carry-over from other donors' samples.

The table lists this clone with a count of one. This sequence joins TRBV5-8 and TRBJ1-2, with a tentative D call TRBD1 (5 bases). Germline V gives CDR1 SGHTS, CDR2 YDEGEE. The CDR3 has 14 amino acids. Trimming pared 2 bases from V and 4 bases from J, leaving 12 bases between. The CDR3 reads CASSFGQTLYGYTF. The CDR3 DNA reads TGTGCCAGCAGCTTCGGACAAACACTCTATGGCTACACCTTC.

A note on this clone: Additional DNA sequences in this sample encode the identical CDR3. The chain links TRBV5-8 to TRBJ1-1; D gene uncertain. The CDR3 is made up of 13 amino acids. Germline assignment: CDR1 SGHTS and CDR2 YDEGEE. The germline V and J ends were trimmed by 0 bases and 2 bases, with 5 bases remaining between them. The CDR3 reads CASSLVSNTEAFF. The DNA of the CDR3 is TGTGCCAGCAGCTTGGTTAGTAACACTGAAGCTTTCTTT.

The table lists this clone with a count of one. This rearrangement joins TRBV28 to TRBJ2-3, with a possible D match to TRBD2 (5 bases). This CDR3 comprises 16 residues. The germline V and J ends were trimmed by 0 bases and 0 bases, with 10 bases remaining between them. In germline, CDR1 is MDHEN, CDR2 SYDVKM. CDR3 DNA sequence: TGTGCCAGCAGTTTATGGGCGGCTAGCAGCACAGATACGCAGTATTTT. Translating it yields CASSLWAASSTDTQYF.

The chain couples TRBV11-2 to TRBJ2-3; D gene uncertain. V lost 1 base to trimming and J lost 2 bases, with 10 bases between them. The germline CDR1 and CDR2 sequences are SGHAT and FQNNGV. The CDR3 has 15 amino acids. CDR3 region: CASSLVRQNTDTQYF. The CDR3 DNA follows: TGTGCCAGCAGCTTAGTTCGCCAGAACACAGATACGCAGTATTTT.

The J gene is TRBJ2-3, the V gene TRBV7-9, with TRBD1 as a possible D gene (6 bases). The CDR3 is 19 residues long. Trimming removed 5 bases at V and 1 base at J, with 25 bases between. Germline values: CDR1 SEHNR, CDR2 FQNEAQ (reference sequence). CDR3 nucleotides: TGTGCCAGCAGCATCCTTCAAGGCTACAGGGCTGGGGGCACAGATACGCAGTATTTT. Its translation is CASSILQGYRAGGTDTQYF.

The J gene is TRBJ2-1, the V gene TRBV6-5; a possible D gene is TRBD1 (6 bases). Germline CDR1 is MNHEY and CDR2 is SVGAGI. The CDR3 sequence is 16 residues long. The germline V and J ends were trimmed by 0 bases and 6 bases, with 15 bases remaining between them. The CDR3 DNA reads TGTGCCAGCAGTTACTCGTCAGGGGAAGTTTTCAATGAGCAGTTCTTC. Its translation is CASSYSSGEVFNEQFF.

This chain links TRBV6-1 with TRBJ1-5, with D unresolved. CDR1 and CDR2 from the germline V gene are MNHNS and SASEGT. Trimming pared 3 bases from V and 4 bases from J, leaving 16 bases between. The length of the CDR3 is 16 residues. The CDR3 region has the DNA TGTGCCAGCAGTGATTCCCGGATTGGGAAAAATCAGCCCCAGCATTTT. Translation: CASSDSRIGKNQPQHF.

V and J are TRBV7-3 and TRBJ2-7; 11 bases are shared with TRBD2. In germline, CDR1 is SGHTA, CDR2 FQGTGA. The trim removed 5 bases at V and 1 base at J, leaving 4 bases unmatched. This CDR3 comprises 15 residues. CDR3 amino acids: CASSPRTSGSYEQYF. As DNA, the CDR3 is TGTGCCAGCAGCCCTCGGACTAGCGGGTCCTACGAGCAGTACTTC.

The chain employs TRBV21-1 and TRBJ2-7; the tabulated D call, TRBD2, remains unverified against the DNA. TRBV21-1 is a pseudogene segment. There are 16 residues in the CDR3. Here the CDR3 DNA reads TGTGCCAGCAGCAAAAATTGTCCTAGCCGGCCCTACGAGCAGTACTTC. Protein sequence: CASSKNCPSRPYEQYF.

The chain employs TRBV5-1 and TRBJ1-4; D unclear. V lost 5 bases and J lost 2, with 10 bases in between. The germline V gene encodes CDR1 SGHRS and CDR2 YFSETQ. This CDR3 region has 14 residues. CDR3 nucleotide sequence: TGCGCCAGCAGACCCCTTGCGACTAATGAAAAACTGTTTTTT. Protein sequence: CASRPLATNEKLFF.

The chain employs TRBV6-5 and TRBJ2-1; D possibly corresponds to TRBD2 (6 bases). The germline V and J ends were trimmed by 6 bases and 4 bases, with 7 bases remaining between them. The germline V gene has CDR1 MNHEY and CDR2 SVGAGI. The CDR3 runs 12 residues. The CDR3 DNA reads TGTGCCAGCAGCGGGACTTACAATGAGCAGTTCTTC. Translated: CASSGTYNEQFF.

The chain uses TRBV5-4 and TRBJ1-1; D is undetermined. Germline V gene data show CDR1 as SGHNT and CDR2 as YYREEE (reference sequence). Trimming took 0 bases from V and 0 from J, leaving 9 bases between them. The CDR3 runs 15 residues. In DNA form, the CDR3 reads TGTGCCAGCAGCTTGGCGTTGGGGATGAACACTGAAGCTTTCTTT. Residues: CASSLALGMNTEAFF.

CDR3 sequence (DNA): TGTGCCAGCAGCCCAGACAGGGGCCCCTTGTCTACCTTC. It encodes CASSPDRGPLSTF. V and J are TRBV11-2 and TRBJ1-2; 8 bases line up with TRBD1. The length of the CDR3 is 13 residues. The germline V gene has CDR1 SGHAT and CDR2 FQNNGV. J lost 14 bases, V lost 5 bases, and 13 bases had no gene match.

The chain has TRBV6-1 and TRBJ1-4; 7 bases agree with TRBD1. From germline, CDR1 is MNHNS and CDR2 SASEGT. The CDR3 spans 14 residues. The V segment lost 6 bases and the J segment 6 bases; nucleotides outside the gene matches: 7. CDR3 sequence reads: CASRVRQGDEKLFF. The CDR3 coding sequence is TGTGCCAGCAGGGTTAGACAGGGTGATGAAAAACTGTTTTTT.

The rearrangement uses TRBV2 and TRBJ1-4; 12 nucleotides line up with TRBD1. Unmatched junction bases numbered 6, after V lost 8 bases and J lost 8 bases. Looked up from germline, CDR1 is SNHLY and CDR2 is FYNNEI. CDR3 length: 14 residues. This chain's CDR3 is CASGTGTGGEKLFF. As DNA, the CDR3 is TGTGCCAGCGGGACCGGGACAGGGGGCGAAAAACTGTTTTTT. Full variable domain (missing parts from reference TRBV2 and TRBJ1-4): EPEVTQTPSHQVTQMGQEVILRCVPISNHLYFYWYRQILGQKVEFLVSFYNNEISEKSEIFDDQFSVERPDGSNFTLKIRSTKLEDSAMYFCASGTGTGGEKLFFGSGTQLSVL.

This clone was picked up one time. As DNA, the CDR3 is TGTGCCAGCAGTTCCTCGACAGGGGGCCGAGGCTATGGCTACACCTTC. This sequence encodes CASSSSTGGRGYGYTF. The chain couples TRBV27 to TRBJ1-2; 10 bases match TRBD1. This CDR3 is 16 amino acids long. Germline V CDR1 and CDR2: MNHEY, SMNVEV (reference sequence). V trimming: 4 bases; J trimming: 4 bases; junction bases outside the gene matches: 9.

The chain is built from TRBV11-2 and TRBJ2-1; D is perhaps TRBD1 (5 bases). V dropped 2 bases and J dropped 8 bases, with 16 bases sitting between them. The CDR3 runs 15 residues. From germline, CDR1 is SGHAT and CDR2 FQNNGV. DNA of the CDR3: TGTGCCAGCAGCTTATCCTTAAACCAGGGTCATGAGCAGTTCTTC. Translation: CASSLSLNQGHEQFF.

This chain joins TRBV11-2 and TRBJ2-5; 9 bases match TRBD1. The ends lost 1 base at V and 5 bases at J; junction bases unmatched: 8. CDR1 is SGHAT, CDR2 FQNNGV, per germline. This CDR3 is built from 16 residues. The CDR3 DNA is TGTGCCAGCAGCTTAGCTGTGACAGGGGGTCGGGAGACCCAGTACTTC. It specifies CASSLAVTGGRETQYF.

This chain links TRBV2 with TRBJ1-5; D is unclear. This CDR3 spans 17 amino acids. V was cut by 0 bases and J by 3 bases, with 15 bases left in between. Germline values: CDR1 SNHLY, CDR2 FYNNEI. CDR3 region: CASSEARLAGPNQPQHF. The CDR3, as DNA: TGTGCCAGCAGTGAAGCCCGGCTCGCCGGCCCCAATCAGCCCCAGCATTTT.

The sample holds a few counts of this clone. CDR3 amino acids: CASSDNQETQYF. DNA for the CDR3: TGTGCCAGCAGCGACAACCAAGAGACCCAGTACTTC. The chain carries TRBV9 and TRBJ2-5, with D unresolved. The germline V gene has CDR1 SGDLS and CDR2 YYNGEE. CDR3 length: 12 residues. V gave up 3 bases and J gave up 0 bases, with 3 bases separating them.

About this clone: Other DNA sequences in this sample translate to the same CDR3. The CDR3 is CASSWENTEAFF. The DNA for the CDR3 is TGTGCCAGTAGTTGGGAGAACACTGAAGCTTTCTTT. The chain is built from TRBV19 and TRBJ1-1; D not resolved. CDR1 and CDR2 from the germline V gene are LNHDA and SQIVND (reference sequence). CDR3 length equals 12 residues. Trimming stripped 5 bases from V and 1 base from J, with 5 bases between.

This clone was picked up one time. The chain links TRBV5-6 to TRBJ1-1, with a tentative D call TRBD1 (6 bases). V dropped 4 bases and J dropped 3 bases, with 22 bases sitting between them. CDR3 length equals 17 residues. Looked up from germline, CDR1 is SGHDT and CDR2 is YYEEEE. The CDR3 sequence is CASSPIGTPSRDTEAFF. In DNA form, the CDR3 reads TGTGCCAGCAGCCCAATCGGGACACCCTCCAGGGACACTGAAGCTTTCTTT.

This chain connects TRBV7-9 to TRBJ2-5; 15 bases match TRBD2. Germline CDR1 SEHNR, CDR2 FQNEAQ (reference sequence). CDR3 length: 16 amino acids. With 4 bases clipped from V and 4 bases from J, the junction kept 4 bases outside the gene matches. Here the CDR3 reads CASSYPGLAGGETQYF. CDR3 nucleotide sequence: TGTGCCAGCAGCTATCCGGGACTAGCGGGAGGAGAGACCCAGTACTTC. Full variable domain (remainder filled in from reference TRBV7-9 and TRBJ2-5): DTGVSQNPRHKITKRGQNVTFRCDPISEHNRLYWYRQTLGQGPEFLTYFQNEAQLEKSRLLSDRFSAERPKGSFSTLEIQRTEQGDSAMYLCASSYPGLAGGETQYFGPGTRLLVL.

The chain carries TRBV21-1 and TRBJ1-5. TRBV21-1 has pseudogene status. The CDR3 spans 14 residues. In DNA form, the CDR3 reads TGTGCCAGCAGCATGACCCCAAACAATCAGCCCCAGCATTTT. This encodes CASSMTPNNQPQHF.

The chain carries TRBV25-1 and TRBJ2-7; TRBD1 agrees at 8 bases. The CDR3 spans 15 residues. The V and J ends lost 5 bases and 3 bases, in that order; junction bases with no gene match: 9. Germline V gene sequence: CDR1 MGHDK, CDR2 SYGVNS. CDR3 amino acids: CASSHRGSSIYEQYF. CDR3 sequence (DNA): TGTGCCAGCAGTCACAGGGGGTCTTCGATCTACGAGCAGTACTTC.